This TCR beta chain originates from a study of tumor and adjacent non-tumor tissue in lung cancer. Whole-study findings and limits: TCR diversity was significantly greater in tumor than normal lung tissue.

Of note for this clonotype: What it binds is not known. Germline is not matched at one junction end, which may reflect a read error.

Three rounds of nested PCR, following a modified ARM-PCR protocol, produced the TCRbeta library. TCRdb redid the calling of the multiplex PCR reads with MiXCR, one entry per CDR3 protein. This sample has around 75,000 distinct CDR3 sequences, with 65% to 75% found just once. RNA was extracted from bulk tissue without any cell sorting. The normal lung tissue was taken more than 3 cm from the tumor edge. The CDR3 is made up of 16 amino acids. Germline loops: CDR1 MGHRA, CDR2 YSYEKL. This TCR was sampled from a woman between 50 and 59 years old with non-small cell lung cancer. The chain combines TRBV4-1 with TRBJ1-1; a weak D match, TRBD1 (6 bases). The sample taken for sequencing was distant non-tumor lung tissue. The CDR3 here is CVSSQDLYRGNTEAFF. CDR3 nucleotide sequence: TGCGTCAGCAGCCAAGATCTCTATAGGGGGAACACTGAAGCTTTTTTT.